The clone carrying this TCR beta chain has just one count. This entry comes from a study of PD-L1 blockade in urothelial cancer. The time point was: peripheral blood 6 weeks after treatment start. Assay: immunoSEQ multiplex PCR; the TCRdb copy retains only in-frame clones and omits some. The data show around 69,000 clones, with 91% seen just once and 0.87% held by the top ten. Trimming took 4 bases from V and 4 from J, leaving 17 bases between them. The CDR3 extends over 15 amino acids. The V gene's germline CDR1 is SGHRS and CDR2 YFSETQ. The input for sequencing was PBMCs, taken around atezolizumab (anti-PD-L1) treatment. This clonotype was obtained from a woman older than 75 with urothelial cancer. The V gene is TRBV5-1, the J gene TRBJ1-2, with D possibly TRBD1 on 5 matching bases. The CDR3 region is CASSPSLAGPYGYTF. As DNA, the CDR3 is TGCGCCAGCAGCCCCTCGTTAGCAGGGCCCTATGGCTACACCTTC.